The rows below give T cell receptor beta chains drawn from one sample of a study of T cells in Graves' hyperthyroidism and ophthalmopathy. TCRdb reprocessed the multiplex PCR reads with MiXCR, giving one entry per CDR3 protein. The sample holds more than 550,000 distinct CDR3 sequences; around a sixth are singletons and the top ten take around 17%. Sample: blood. The receptors were sampled from a woman between 50 and 59 years old with Graves' hyperthyroidism that later progressed to Graves' ophthalmopathy. Each CDR3 is given with its conserved first and last residue. Fields, in order: V gene, CDR3 length, J gene, clone size, D gene, CDR3 protein, CDR3 DNA. The D gene is left open where the match is weak. Expanded clones get a size class; other rows say once, few or many, or leave the size out.

>TRBV12-3/TRBV12-4|12|TRBJ1-5|few|.
CASTVLGQPQHF
TGTGCCAGCACGGTGTTAGGTCAGCCCCAGCATTTT
>TRBV7-9|14|TRBJ1-5|many|.
CASSLGGTSQPQHF
TGTGCCAGCAGCTTAGGGGGGACTTCACAGCCCCAGCATTTT
>TRBV7-9|14|TRBJ1-4|.|.
CASSSGVYNEKLFF
TGTGCCAGCTCTTCTGGGGTTTATAATGAAAAACTGTTTTTT
>TRBV4-1|17|TRBJ2-1|few|.
CASSHPIGQSFYNEQFF
TGCGCCAGCAGCCACCCCATCGGACAGAGCTTCTACAATGAGCAGTTCTTC
>TRBV20-1|14|TRBJ2-1|many|.
CSARDRDLYNEQFF
TGCAGTGCTAGAGATCGGGACTTATACAATGAGCAGTTCTTC
>TRBV7-9|16|TRBJ1-1|few|.
CASIFLGGVTNTEAFF
TGTGCCAGCATTTTTTTGGGCGGGGTAACGAACACTGAAGCTTTCTTT
>TRBV2|14|TRBJ2-7|many|.
CASSRGTGSYEQYF
TGTGCCAGCAGCCGGGGGACGGGCTCCTACGAGCAGTACTTC
>TRBV7-9|22|TRBJ2-1|few|TRBD2
CASSRSPGTSGGASFSYNEQFF
TGTGCCAGCAGCAGATCGCCCGGGACTAGCGGGGGGGCAAGTTTCTCCTACAATGAGCAGTTCTTC
>TRBV6-2/TRBV6-3|12|TRBJ1-2|.|.
CASSFDNEGYTF
TGTGCCAGCAGTTTTGACAACGAGGGCTACACCTTC
>TRBV5-1|14|TRBJ2-5|few|TRBD1
CASKSTGAGETQYF
TGCGCCAGCAAGTCTACAGGGGCAGGAGAGACCCAGTACTTC
>TRBV10-3|15|TRBJ2-2|once|TRBD1
CAISETGGDTGELFF
TGTGCCATCAGTGAGACAGGGGGCGACACCGGGGAGCTGTTTTTT
>TRBV6-5|18|TRBJ2-3|few|TRBD2
CASSYRLVWGGNTDTQYF
TGTGCCAGCAGTTATCGCCTCGTGTGGGGGGGAAACACAGATACGCAGTATTTT
>TRBV6-1|15|TRBJ2-5|.|TRBD2
CASRILAGVQETQYF
TGTGCCAGCAGGATTCTAGCGGGGGTCCAAGAGACCCAGTACTTC
>TRBV19|13|TRBJ2-2|few|.
CASRWQNTGELFF
TGTGCCAGTAGGTGGCAGAACACCGGGGAGCTGTTTTTT
>TRBV7-9|16|TRBJ1-1|few|.
CASSLRGGGMNTEAFF
TGTGCCAGCAGCTTACGTGGGGGCGGAATGAACACTGAAGCTTTCTTT
>TRBV12-3/TRBV12-4|15|TRBJ2-1|many|TRBD1
CASSYGQGSGNEQFF
TGTGCCAGCAGCTACGGACAGGGAAGCGGTAATGAGCAGTTCTTC
>TRBV19|13|TRBJ2-3|.|.
CASTAGPDSLQYF
TGTGCCAGTACCGCCGGTCCGGACAGCCTGCAGTATTTT
>TRBV24-1|17|TRBJ2-2|few|.
CATRTPPRGPNTGELFF
TGTGCCACCAGAACCCCCCCCCGGGGGCCGAACACCGGGGAGCTGTTTTTT
>TRBV20-1|13|TRBJ1-2|many|.
CSAVVTGSYGYTF
TGCAGTGCTGTTGTCACCGGCAGCTATGGCTACACCTTC
>TRBV2|16|TRBJ1-2|.|TRBD1
CASSEARTGAAYGYTF
TGTGCCAGCAGTGAAGCGCGGACAGGGGCCGCCTATGGCTACACCTTC
>TRBV12-5|14|TRBJ2-1|.|.
CVSGSPTEYNEQFF
TGTGTTAGTGGTAGCCCGACAGAATACAATGAGCAGTTCTTC
>TRBV7-8|15|TRBJ1-2|few|TRBD1
CASSPWDRQNYGYTF
TGTGCCAGCAGCCCCTGGGACAGGCAAAACTATGGCTACACCTTC
>TRBV4-1|16|TRBJ2-5|.|.
CASSQDFLLGRETQYF
TGCGCCAGCAGCCAAGATTTTTTACTGGGCCGGGAGACCCAGTACTTC
>TRBV6-1|16|TRBJ1-1|many|.
CASSSVSGQGNTEAFF
TGTGCCAGCAGTTCGGTTTCAGGGCAGGGGAACACTGAAGCTTTCTTT
>TRBV7-9|16|TRBJ2-6|.|.
CASSLELSSGANVLTF
TGTGCCAGCAGCTTAGAATTGAGCTCTGGGGCCAACGTCCTGACTTTC
>TRBV7-3|13|TRBJ2-5|.|TRBD1
CASRGQGQETQYF
TGTGCCAGCAGGGGACAGGGGCAAGAGACCCAGTACTTC
>TRBV11-2|14|TRBJ2-3|.|.
CASSPRAHTDTQYF
TGTGCCAGCAGCCCTAGGGCCCACACAGATACGCAGTATTTT